Detailed here is one TCR beta chain. Its antigen is unknown. The sample comes from a study of cytomegalovirus exposure and HLA in healthy donors. Study-wide results and caveats: A missense variant in DCLRE1C was later tied to TCR beta V- and J-gene trimming. Researchers reportedly found TCR beta sequences accurately predicted most subjects' HLA-A and HLA-B alleles. When analyzed later, the rates of TCR association showed variation by HLA locus, with DRB1 the most and HLA-C the fewest.

Germline CDR1 is SGHRS and CDR2 is YFSETQ. This CDR3 has 13 residues. Trimming left V 5 bases short and J 9 bases short, with 17 bases between. Every donor was a healthy person donating bone marrow. PCR was performed using 60 Vbeta and 13 Jbeta primers. Clones were read by immunoSEQ multiplex PCR, and TCRdb kept only the in-frame ones, dropping some. The sample has more than 95,000 clones, around 75% seen once. Sample: PBMCs. This chain uses TRBV5-1 with TRBJ1-2; unclear D gene. This TCR came from a woman aged 45 to 65 in good health and CMV-seronegative. Here the CDR3 DNA reads TGCGCCAGCAGAGACCGAAACCATGACAGCTACACCTTC. Translated, it gives CASRDRNHDSYTF.